The clone carrying this T cell receptor beta chain was counted a few times. Its antigen is unknown. This entry belongs to a study of beta chain features in type 1 diabetes. With V trimmed by 11 bases and J by 2 bases, 12 bases remained unmatched. In germline, CDR1 is SGHTA, CDR2 FQGNSA. This CDR3 contains 16 residues. General study points: TCRB CDR3 length was moderately but significantly reduced in all four CD4+ subsets of Type 1 diabetes patients.

Every bit of the isolated RNA underwent reverse transcription, so sequencing read expressed TCRB transcripts. The protocol was immunoSEQ multiplex PCR, while the TCRdb copy is restricted to in-frame clones and leaves out a portion. Counted here are more than 150,000 clones, about 10% occurring once; the ten biggest clones make up around 0.7%. The chain uses TRBV7-2 and TRBJ2-1; 10 bases are a match to TRBD2. Sequenced sample: central memory CD4+ T cells from blood. The origin of this receptor is a woman aged 25 to 39 with type 1 diabetes. The CDR3 protein is CAGKQGTSEAYNEQFF. The CDR3 region has the DNA TGTGCCGGAAAACAGGGGACTAGCGAAGCCTACAATGAGCAGTTCTTC. Based on the CDR3 plus reference TRBV7-2 and TRBJ2-1, the full variable domain is GAGVSQSPSNKVTEKGKDVELRCDPISGHTALYWYRQSLGQGLEFLIYFQGNSAPDKSGLPSDRFSAERTGGSVSTLTIQRTQQEDSAVYLCAGKQGTSEAYNEQFFGPGTRLTVL.